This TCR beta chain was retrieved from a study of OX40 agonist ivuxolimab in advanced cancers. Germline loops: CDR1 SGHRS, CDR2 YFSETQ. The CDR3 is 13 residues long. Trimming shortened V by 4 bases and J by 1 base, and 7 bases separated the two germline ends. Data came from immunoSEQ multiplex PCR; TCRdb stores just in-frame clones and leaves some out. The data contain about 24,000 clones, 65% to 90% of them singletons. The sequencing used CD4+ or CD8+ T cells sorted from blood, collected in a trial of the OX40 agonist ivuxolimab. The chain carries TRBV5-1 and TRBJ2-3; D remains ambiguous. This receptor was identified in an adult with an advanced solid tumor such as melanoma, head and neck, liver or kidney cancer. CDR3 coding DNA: TGCGCCAGCAGCGCGGACGGCACAGATACGCAGTATTTT. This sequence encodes CASSADGTDTQYF.